These 18 T cell receptor beta chains share one sample of origin, sequenced in a study of blood T cell repertoires in COVID-19. Profiled with immunoSEQ multiplex PCR; TCRdb holds only in-frame clones, not every one. This table has some 250,000 clones, around 81% appearing once. The sequencing input was peripheral blood. The receptors stem from a woman older than 75 with COVID-19, enrolled during active disease.

The chain combines TRBV3-1 (or the pseudogene TRBV3-2) with TRBJ2-3; D gene uncertain. Deletions cut 5 bases from V and 2 bases from J, with 8 bases between. Germline-derived CDR1 and CDR2 are LGHDT and YNNKEL (reference sequence). CDR3 length: 13 residues. The CDR3 bases are TGTGCCAGCAGCTTAGATCACACAGATACGCAGTATTTT. As protein: CASSLDHTDTQYF.

The chain carries TRBV7-3 and TRBJ2-3; a weak D match, TRBD2 (6 bases). V lost 5 bases, J lost 5 bases, and 17 bases lay in between. CDR1 and CDR2 (germline): SGHTA, FQGTGA. This CDR3 contains 15 residues. CDR3 amino acids: CASSPGGKGGDTQYF. The CDR3 DNA reads TGTGCCAGCAGCCCCGGAGGGAAAGGTGGAGATACGCAGTATTTT.

The rearrangement joins TRBV6-5 to TRBJ2-7; no reliable D call. CDR1 is MNHEY, CDR2 SVGAGI, per germline. V was trimmed by 6 bases and J by 4 bases, leaving 7 bases between them. This CDR3 is built from 11 residues. The CDR3 DNA reads TGTGCCAGCAGCTCGAGGTACGAGCAGTACTTC. Amino acids: CASSSRYEQYF.

V is TRBV7-3 and J is TRBJ2-5, with a weak D call TRBD2 (7 bases). Germline V CDR1 and CDR2: SGHTA, FQGTGA. The CDR3 extends over 15 amino acids. V lost 1 base and J 4 bases, leaving 13 bases between the germline ends. The CDR3 spells CASSLMGGLGETQYF. The CDR3 DNA reads TGTGCCAGCAGCTTAATGGGGGGGCTCGGAGAGACCCAGTACTTC.

The chain couples TRBV18 to TRBJ1-5, with TRBD1 identical over 7 bases. With V trimmed by 0 bases and J by 6 bases, 8 bases remained unmatched. The CDR3 loop spans 16 amino acids. Looked up from germline, CDR1 is KGHSH and CDR2 is LQKENI. CDR3 residues: CASSPPGPDRVQPQHF. The CDR3 DNA is TGTGCCAGCTCACCACCTGGGCCTGACAGGGTTCAGCCCCAGCATTTT. Full variable domain (missing parts from reference TRBV18 and TRBJ1-5): NAGVMQNPRHLVRRRGQEARLRCSPMKGHSHVYWYRQLPEEGLKFMVYLQKENIIDESGMPKERFSAEFPKEGPSILRIQQVVRGDSAAYFCASSPPGPDRVQPQHFGDGTRLSIL.

The J gene is TRBJ1-2, the V gene TRBV5-1; 12 positions agree with TRBD1. V trimming: 4 bases; J trimming: 4 bases; junction bases outside the gene matches: 8. In germline, CDR1 is SGHRS, CDR2 YFSETQ. CDR3 size: 16 residues. CDR3 sequence reads: CASSPGDRGLVYGYTF. CDR3 nucleotides: TGCGCCAGCAGCCCGGGGGACAGGGGGCTTGTCTATGGCTACACCTTC.

The V call is TRBV27, the J call TRBJ1-5; 8 positions agree with TRBD1. The CDR3 is 13 residues long. CDR1 MNHEY and CDR2 SMNVEV come from the germline V gene (reference sequence). The V and J ends lost 5 bases and 7 bases, in that order; junction bases with no gene match: 4. DNA of the CDR3: TGTGCCAGCAGTAGCCACAGGGGGCAGCCCCAGCATTTT. Translating it yields CASSSHRGQPQHF.

This chain uses TRBV2 with TRBJ2-5, with D unclear. The ends were cut back, 6 bases at V and 0 bases at J, with 11 bases in the middle. The CDR3 sequence is 14 residues long. CDR1 and CDR2 from the germline V gene are SNHLY and FYNNEI. The CDR3 is CASRSRQNQETQYF. CDR3 in DNA: TGTGCCAGCAGATCCCGACAAAACCAAGAGACCCAGTACTTC.

The chain employs TRBV2 and TRBJ1-5; D possibly corresponds to TRBD1 (6 bases). Germline assignment: CDR1 SNHLY and CDR2 FYNNEI. This CDR3 contains 17 residues. V lost 1 base to trimming and J lost 0 bases, with 13 bases between them. Here the CDR3 reads CASSEGQALYSNQPQHF. The CDR3 nucleotides are TGTGCCAGCAGTGAAGGACAGGCACTGTATAGCAATCAGCCCCAGCATTTT. The full variable domain, rest sourced from reference TRBV2 and TRBJ1-5, is EPEVTQTPSHQVTQMGQEVILRCVPISNHLYFYWYRQILGQKVEFLVSFYNNEISEKSEIFDDQFSVERPDGSNFTLKIRSTKLEDSAMYFCASSEGQALYSNQPQHFGDGTRLSIL.

The V call is TRBV10-3, the J call TRBJ1-2; TRBD1 matches at 8 bases. Trimming took 5 bases from V and 2 from J; bases not matched to a gene: 4. The CDR3 totals 14 residues. Germline CDR1 reads ENHRY; CDR2 reads SYGVKD. DNA of the CDR3: TGTGCCATCAGTTGGACAGGGACGAACTATGGCTACACCTTC. The encoded protein is CAISWTGTNYGYTF.

The chain carries TRBV5-4 and TRBJ2-5; tentative D call: TRBD2 (6 bases). Per germline, CDR1 SGHNT and CDR2 YYREEE (reference sequence). This CDR3 is built from 16 residues. Trimming shortened V by 0 bases and J by 4 bases, and 16 bases separated the two germline ends. CDR3 sequence (DNA): TGTGCCAGCAGCTTGGCCTTATCCACCGGGGGAGAGACCCAGTACTTC. This encodes CASSLALSTGGETQYF.

V gene TRBV10-2 combines with J gene TRBJ1-4; no firm D call. Trimming removed 3 bases from V and 13 bases from J, with 12 bases in between. Germline-derived CDR1 and CDR2 are WSHSY and SAAADI. The CDR3 loop spans 12 amino acids. CDR3 nucleotides: TGCGCCAGCAGTGACCGGCCGAGAGGACTGTTTTTT. Encoded protein: CASSDRPRGLFF.

This clone was observed once. V is TRBV19 and J is TRBJ2-7; D may be TRBD2 (6 bases). The V gene lost 10 bases and the J gene lost 7 bases, with 23 bases spanning the gap. CDR1 LNHDA and CDR2 SQIVND come from the germline V gene (reference sequence). This CDR3 has 14 amino acids. The CDR3, as DNA: TGTGCCACCCGTCCGGCGACTAGGGGCGGTGAGCAGTACTTC. Its translation is CATRPATRGGEQYF.

The chain joins TRBV6-5 to TRBJ2-5; 7 bases are shared with TRBD2. This CDR3 spans 15 amino acids. J gave up 2 bases and V 4 bases, and 7 bases lay outside the gene matches. From germline, CDR1 is MNHEY and CDR2 SVGAGI. CDR3 loop: CASSSTPGLQETQYF. CDR3 sequence (DNA): TGTGCCAGCAGTTCTACCCCGGGACTACAAGAGACCCAGTACTTC.

J is TRBJ2-5 and V is TRBV3-1 (or the pseudogene TRBV3-2); tentatively, D is TRBD2 (5 bases). Trimming took off 4 bases at V and 5 bases at J, with 17 bases between the two ends. This CDR3 region has 15 residues. The germline gives CDR1 LGHDT, CDR2 YNNKEL (reference sequence). CDR3 bases: TGTGCCAGCAGCCCCACGGCTCCGACGGGGGAGACCCAGTACTTC. Translation gives CASSPTAPTGETQYF.

V usage is TRBV7-8 and J usage is TRBJ2-7, with TRBD1 matching 7 bases. CDR1 and CDR2 (germline): SGHVS, FQNEAQ. This CDR3 contains 18 residues. V lost 5 bases to trimming and J lost 1 base; unmatched junction nucleotides: 17. The DNA for the CDR3 is TGTGCCAGCAGCCGGATCCGTAGATCCGTGGGACAGTCCTACGAGCAGTACTTC. Translated: CASSRIRRSVGQSYEQYF. Looking up the rest from reference TRBV7-8 and TRBJ2-7 gives the full variable domain: GAGVSQSPRYKVAKRGQDVALRCDPISGHVSLFWYQQALGQGPEFLTYFQNEAQLDKSGLPSDRFFAERPEGSVSTLKIQRTQQEDSAVYLCASSRIRRSVGQSYEQYFGPGTRLTVT.

The CDR3 coding sequence is TGTGCCAGCAGTTTAGGAGGGAGGAATCAGCCCCAGCATTTT. Translation: CASSLGGRNQPQHF. The V and J genes are TRBV28 and TRBJ1-5; D is unclear. The length of the CDR3 is 14 residues. Germline loops: CDR1 MDHEN, CDR2 SYDVKM. V was clipped by 2 bases and J by 4 bases, with 9 bases between them. The complete variable domain, with remaining parts taken from reference TRBV28 and TRBJ1-5, reads DVKVTQSSRYLVKRTGEKVFLECVQDMDHENMFWYRQDPGLGLRLIYFSYDVKMKEKGDIPEGYSVSREKKERFSLILESASTNQTSMYLCASSLGGRNQPQHFGDGTRLSIL.

The J gene is TRBJ1-6, the V gene TRBV14; tentative D call: TRBD1 (5 bases). CDR1 SGHDN and CDR2 FVKESK come from the germline V gene. The CDR3 extends over 14 amino acids. V was pared by 1 base and J by 6 bases, with 7 bases between. The CDR3 reads CASSQAGFNSPLHF. The CDR3 DNA follows: TGTGCCAGCAGCCAAGCAGGGTTTAATTCACCCCTCCACTTT. Variable domain in full (rest from reference TRBV14 and TRBJ1-6): EAGVTQFPSHSVIEKGQTVTLRCDPISGHDNLYWYRRVMGKEIKFLLHFVKESKQDESGMPNNRFLAERTGGTYSTLKVQPAELEDSGVYFCASSQAGFNSPLHFGNGTRLTVT.